One sample yielded the 20 T cell receptor beta chains listed below, sequenced in a study of CD4 T cells in lung cancer. This lung tissue lay as far as possible from the tumor, at least 3 cm away. Sequencing was performed with immunoSEQ multiplex PCR; in TCRdb, only in-frame clones are kept and a portion is missing. Of approximately 10,000 clones in the sample, roughly three fifths were seen once. Sequencing was carried out using normal lung tissue taken away from the tumor. Receptor source: a man between 60 and 75 years old with non-small cell lung cancer.

This clone is labeled medium-sized. The V gene is TRBV29-1, the J gene TRBJ2-2; TRBD1 matches at 7 bases. The CDR3 is 17 residues long. Trimming at V came to 7 bases and at J to 2 bases, leaving 16 bases not matched to a gene. Germline V gives CDR1 SQVTM, CDR2 ANQGSEA. The CDR3 spells CSAKGAQDGTNTGELFF. The CDR3 coding sequence is TGCAGCGCTAAGGGGGCTCAGGACGGAACAAACACCGGGGAGCTGTTTTTT.

The CDR3 DNA reads as TGTGCCACCGGGACGGCGGGAGTTTATCAAGAGACCCAGTACTTC. It specifies CATGTAGVYQETQYF. This chain uses TRBV15 with TRBJ2-5; TRBD2 aligns across 7 bases. The J segment lost 2 bases and the V segment lost 8 bases, leaving 11 bases of the junction unmatched. Germline-derived CDR1 and CDR2 are LNHNV and YYDKDF (reference sequence). The CDR3 loop spans 15 amino acids.

The rearrangement links TRBV4-1 to TRBJ2-1; 7 nucleotides line up with TRBD2. Looked up from germline, CDR1 is MGHRA and CDR2 is YSYEKL. V shed 7 bases and J 5 bases; nucleotides not matched to a gene: 17. This CDR3 spans 17 amino acids. The CDR3 here is CASNSVFGGGPNNEQFF. DNA of the CDR3: TGCGCCAGCAATTCGGTGTTTGGGGGAGGGCCCAACAATGAGCAGTTCTTC.

Worth noting for this clone: One junction end does not reproduce the germline sequence, and a read error may be involved. This chain connects TRBV20-1 to TRBJ1-2; no firm D call. The CDR3 is 8 residues long. In germline, CDR1 is DFQATT, CDR2 SNEGSKA (reference sequence). CDR3 coding DNA: TGCAGTGCTTGGAGCGGGATCTTC. This translates into CSAWSGIF.

This rearrangement joins TRBV5-6 to TRBJ2-1; 8 bases agree with TRBD2. Germline values: CDR1 SGHDT, CDR2 YYEEEE. This CDR3 contains 11 residues. J gave up 9 bases and V 4 bases, and 0 bases lay outside the gene matches. The CDR3 loop is CASSREGEQFF. Written as DNA, the CDR3 is TGTGCCAGCAGCCGGGAGGGTGAGCAGTTCTTC.

This clone was found a few times. The CDR3 sequence is CATSRTEAELQGAHEQFF. The CDR3 DNA reads as TGTGCCACCAGCAGAACTGAGGCGGAGTTACAGGGGGCGCATGAGCAGTTCTTC. J is TRBJ2-1 and V is TRBV15, with 9 bases that match TRBD1. Trimming took 2 bases from V and 8 from J; bases not matched to a gene: 16. The length of the CDR3 is 18 residues. Germline loops: CDR1 LNHNV, CDR2 YYDKDF (reference sequence).

This chain connects TRBV10-3 to TRBJ2-5; 12 bases map to TRBD2. V was clipped by 0 bases and J by 2 bases; unmatched bases: 7. This CDR3 is built from 18 residues. Looked up from germline, CDR1 is ENHRY and CDR2 is SYGVKD. The CDR3 DNA is TGTGCCATCAGTGAGTCACTAGCGGGAGGTCCCCATCAAGAGACCCAGTACTTC. Protein product: CAISESLAGGPHQETQYF.

The chain employs TRBV15 and TRBJ1-5; D possibly corresponds to TRBD1 (6 bases). The germline V and J ends were trimmed by 0 bases and 0 bases, with 9 bases remaining between them. In germline, CDR1 is LNHNV, CDR2 YYDKDF (reference sequence). The CDR3 is 16 residues long. CDR3 bases: TGTGCCACCAGCAGAGATCGCAGGGGTAGCAATCAGCCCCAGCATTTT. Residues: CATSRDRRGSNQPQHF.

The rearrangement joins TRBV5-8 to TRBJ2-7, with 7 bases aligning to TRBD2. After removal of 4 bases from V and 2 bases from J, the junction contained 15 bases not matched to a gene. This CDR3 has 17 residues. Germline V gene sequence: CDR1 SGHTS, CDR2 YDEGEE. CDR3 region: CASSPRGGGSRAYEQYV. The CDR3 bases are TGTGCCAGCAGCCCGAGGGGCGGCGGGAGCAGGGCCTACGAGCAGTACGTC.

The CDR3 region is CASSLLSRAQREPYEQYF. The CDR3 DNA reads as TGCGCCAGCAGCTTGCTTAGCAGGGCCCAGCGGGAACCCTACGAGCAGTACTTC. This rearrangement joins TRBV5-1 to TRBJ2-7; TRBD2 agrees at 7 bases. This CDR3 region has 18 residues. Trimming at V came to 1 base and at J to 2 bases, leaving 15 bases not matched to a gene. The germline gives CDR1 SGHRS, CDR2 YFSETQ. The full variable domain, with the rest looked up from reference TRBV5-1 and TRBJ2-7, is KAGVTQTPRYLIKTRGQQVTLSCSPISGHRSVSWYQQTPGQGLQFLFEYFSETQRNKGNFPGRFSGRQFSNSRSEMNVSTLELGDSALYLCASSLLSRAQREPYEQYFGPGTRLTVT.

The CDR3 sequence: CASKQGVRGTTEAFF. The DNA for the CDR3 is TGTGCCAGCAAACAGGGGGTGAGAGGGACCACTGAAGCTTTCTTT. The chain combines TRBV7-9 with TRBJ1-1, with 8 bases matching TRBD1. CDR1 and CDR2 (germline): SEHNR, FQNEAQ (reference sequence). This CDR3 comprises 15 residues. The J segment lost 4 bases and the V segment lost 7 bases, leaving 11 bases of the junction unmatched.

This clone turned up a few times. The chain joins TRBV7-9 to TRBJ1-5; TRBD1 aligns across 10 bases. J gave up 2 bases and V 5 bases, and 6 bases lay outside the gene matches. The germline V gene has CDR1 SEHNR and CDR2 FQNEAQ (reference sequence). This CDR3 has 16 amino acids. In DNA, the CDR3 is TGTGCCAGCAGCGAAGGACAGGGGGACGGCAATCAGCCCCAGCATTTT. Its translation: CASSEGQGDGNQPQHF.

The J gene is TRBJ1-3, the V gene TRBV6-1; no clear D. CDR3 size: 14 residues. From germline, CDR1 is MNHNS and CDR2 SASEGT. Trimming removed 6 bases at V and 4 bases at J, with 13 bases between. CDR3 region: CASRIYGVGNTIYF. Written as DNA, the CDR3 is TGTGCCAGCAGGATATACGGGGTCGGAAACACCATATATTTT.

The rearrangement uses TRBV25-1 and TRBJ2-2, with 9 positions matching TRBD1. Germline CDR1 MGHDK, CDR2 SYGVNS. This CDR3 has 14 amino acids. Trimming removed 4 bases from V and 3 bases from J; junction bases left unmatched: 0. The DNA for the CDR3 is TGTGCCAGCAGTGGACAGGGGGACACCGGGGAGCTGTTTTTT. Its protein product is CASSGQGDTGELFF.

About this clone: A junction end diverges from the germline sequence, so it may reflect a read error. The V and J genes are TRBV9 and TRBJ2-7; tentative D call: TRBD1 (6 bases). The CDR3 covers 13 residues. Germline V CDR1 and CDR2: SGDLS, YYNGEE. CDR3 coding DNA: TGTGCCAGCAGCATACAGGGCTCCGACGAGCAGTACTTC. Translation: CASSIQGSDEQYF.

This clone was observed once. The V call is TRBV6-7, the J call TRBJ1-2; D might be TRBD1 (6 bases). TRBV6-7 is annotated as an ORF whose role is uncertain. This CDR3 comprises 16 residues. V was pared by 4 bases and J by 5 bases, with 20 bases between. CDR3 DNA: TGTGCCAGCAGTTCCCCTCGGGGGGGGCTTCCTTATGGCTACACCTTC. It yields the protein CASSSPRGGLPYGYTF.

J is TRBJ2-7 and V is TRBV10-3; 12 positions match TRBD2. From germline, CDR1 is ENHRY and CDR2 SYGVKD. Trimming cost V 8 bases and J 0 bases; bases outside gene matches: 5. There are 15 residues in the CDR3. The DNA for the CDR3 is TGTGCCATCGGGGGGACTAGCGGGTTCTCCTACGAGCAGTACTTC. It translates to CAIGGTSGFSYEQYF.

CDR3 bases: TGCAGTGCTAGAGGGGGCAGCGAGCAGTACGTC. Its translation: CSARGGSEQYV. The chain couples TRBV20-1 to TRBJ2-7; D might be TRBD1 (5 bases). This CDR3 comprises 11 residues. Deletions cut 1 base from V and 6 bases from J, with 7 bases between. Germline loops: CDR1 DFQATT, CDR2 SNEGSKA (reference sequence).

The CDR3 sequence: CASSYSRGSRNEQFF. The CDR3 DNA follows: TGTGCCAGCAGTTACTCTCGCGGGAGTCGAAATGAGCAGTTCTTC. The genes are TRBV6-5 and TRBJ2-1, with TRBD2 identical over 7 bases. There are 15 residues in the CDR3. J gave up 7 bases and V 0 bases, and 6 bases lay outside the gene matches. Germline V gene data show CDR1 as MNHEY and CDR2 as SVGAGI.

This chain uses TRBV9 with TRBJ1-4; D remains ambiguous. Germline V gives CDR1 SGDLS, CDR2 YYNGEE. The CDR3 is made up of 15 amino acids. V lost 4 bases and J lost 9, with 19 bases in between. The CDR3 sequence is CASSNDGGGNQKLFF. In nucleotides, the CDR3 is TGTGCCAGCAGCAACGACGGAGGCGGAAATCAAAAACTGTTTTTT.